The following is a TCR beta chain sequence with its context. Clones were read by immunoSEQ multiplex PCR, and TCRdb kept only the in-frame ones, dropping some. The sample has more than 2,000,000 clones; 93% are singletons. This sample was taken from a study of shared clonotypes between healthy human individuals. The source of this sequence is a man between 18 and 29 years old in good health. Some clones in this sample may be carry-over from other donors' samples. Input material: naive CD4+ T cells from PBMCs. Subset described: CD45RA+ positively selected.

CDR3 residues: CASSLVGTGTYEQYF. As DNA, the CDR3 is TGCGCCAGCAGCTTGGTTGGGACAGGGACCTACGAGCAGTACTTC. The chain employs TRBV5-1 and TRBJ2-7; 9 nucleotides agree with TRBD1. V lost 0 bases to trimming and J lost 2 bases; unmatched junction nucleotides: 3. The germline CDR1 and CDR2 sequences are SGHRS and YFSETQ. There are 15 residues in the CDR3.